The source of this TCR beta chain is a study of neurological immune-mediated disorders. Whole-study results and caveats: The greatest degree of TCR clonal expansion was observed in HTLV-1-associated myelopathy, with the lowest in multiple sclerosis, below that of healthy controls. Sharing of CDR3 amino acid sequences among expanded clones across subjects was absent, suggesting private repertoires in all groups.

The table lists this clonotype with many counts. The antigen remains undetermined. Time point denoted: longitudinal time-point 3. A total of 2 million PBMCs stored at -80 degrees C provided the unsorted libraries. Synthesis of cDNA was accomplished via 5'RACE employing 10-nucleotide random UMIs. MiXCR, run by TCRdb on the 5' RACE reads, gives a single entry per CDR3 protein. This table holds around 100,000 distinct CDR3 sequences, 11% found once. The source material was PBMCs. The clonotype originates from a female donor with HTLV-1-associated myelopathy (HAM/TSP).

For the CDR3, the DNA is TGCGCCAGCAGCTGGGGACTAGCGGGGTACGATGAGCAGTTCTTC. It encodes CASSWGLAGYDEQFF. V is TRBV5-1 and J is TRBJ2-1; 13 nucleotides agree with TRBD2. J lost 8 bases, V lost 3 bases, and 5 bases had no gene match. The CDR3 is 15 residues long. CDR1 and CDR2 (germline): SGHRS, YFSETQ.